These 2 T cell receptor beta chains originate from one sample sequenced in a study of blood T cells in healthy people across ages. The use of a sample-barcoded 5' primer and a J-beta primer mix characterized a second PCR of about 7 to 12 cycles. TCRdb itself ran the 5' RACE reads through MiXCR, one entry per CDR3 protein. Among about 580,000 distinct CDR3 sequences, roughly 43% were seen once, and the ten largest hold around 24%. Sequences were obtained from blood. Receptor source: a man aged 80 or over in good health.

This chain uses TRBV4-3 with TRBJ1-1; maybe TRBD1 (5 bases). This CDR3 is 14 amino acids long. From germline, CDR1 is LGHNA and CDR2 YSLEER. V was clipped by 1 base and J by 6 bases, with 12 bases between them. The CDR3 loop is CASSQGGGDPEAFF. CDR3 DNA: TGCGCCAGCAGCCAAGGCGGAGGGGATCCTGAAGCTTTCTTT.

This rearrangement joins TRBV2 to TRBJ2-7; TRBD1 or TRBD2 may be the D gene (5 bases each). V was cut by 5 bases and J by 2 bases, with 10 bases left in between. The CDR3 is 13 residues long. Germline V gives CDR1 SNHLY, CDR2 FYNNEI. CDR3: CASSTGAPYEQYF. CDR3 nucleotide sequence: TGTGCCAGCAGTACCGGGGCACCCTACGAGCAGTACTTC. The complete variable domain, with remaining parts taken from reference TRBV2 and TRBJ2-7, reads EPEVTQTPSHQVTQMGQEVILRCVPISNHLYFYWYRQILGQKVEFLVSFYNNEISEKSEIFDDQFSVERPDGSNFTLKIRSTKLEDSAMYFCASSTGAPYEQYFGPGTRLTVT.